A selection of T cell receptor beta chains follows, all from one sample in a study of blood T cell repertoires in COVID-19. Here immunoSEQ multiplex PCR was the method, and the copy in TCRdb shows in-frame clones only, minus some. Among 140,000 to 150,000 clones listed, about nine tenths were seen once. The source material was PBMCs or T cells enriched from blood (not recorded which). The receptors shown here come from a man aged 55 to 70 who had recovered from COVID-19. Each CDR3 is given with its conserved first and last residue. A D gene is named only where the DNA matches it firmly. The size field is filled for only some rows; it gives once, few, many or a size class.

CDR3: CASQQKSGSHGYTF
DNA: TGTGCCAGTCAACAAAAGTCCGGGAGCCATGGCTACACCTTC
D: .
size: once
V: TRBV3-1/TRBV3-2
J: TRBJ1-2

CDR3: CASSLAFTGSNQPQHF
DNA: TGTGCTAGCAGCTTAGCGTTCACGGGAAGCAATCAGCCCCAGCATTTT
D: .
size: .
V: TRBV7-7
J: TRBJ1-5

CDR3: CASSQDSGPGTPLHF
DNA: TGTGCCAGCAGCCAAGATTCGGGTCCGGGAACACCCCTCCACTTT
D: .
size: .
V: TRBV3-1/TRBV3-2
J: TRBJ1-6

CDR3: CASSFGDRGLYGYTF
DNA: TGTGCCAGCAGCTTTGGAGATAGGGGGCTATATGGCTACACCTTC
D: TRBD1
size: .
V: TRBV5-8
J: TRBJ1-2

CDR3: CASSLLQTSGYTF
DNA: TGTGCCAGCAGTTTATTACAGACCTCTGGCTACACCTTC
D: .
size: .
V: TRBV28
J: TRBJ1-2

CDR3: CASSLQSEAFF
DNA: TGTGCCAGCAGCTTACAGTCTGAAGCTTTCTTT
D: .
size: .
V: TRBV12-3/TRBV12-4
J: TRBJ1-1

CDR3: CASARGWNTGELFF
DNA: TGCGCCAGCGCACGGGGGTGGAACACCGGGGAGCTGTTTTTT
D: .
size: .
V: TRBV4-1
J: TRBJ2-2

CDR3: CASSSPLGETQYF
DNA: TGTGCCAGCAGCTCCCCACTAGGGGAGACCCAGTACTTC
D: .
size: .
V: TRBV7-9
J: TRBJ2-5

CDR3: CASSLWDRDYGYTF
DNA: TGTGCCAGCAGTTTATGGGACAGGGACTATGGCTACACCTTC
D: TRBD1
size: .
V: TRBV28
J: TRBJ1-2

CDR3: CAAPGHANEKLFF
DNA: TGTGCCGCACCGGGACACGCTAATGAAAAACTGTTTTTT
D: .
size: once
V: TRBV30
J: TRBJ1-4

CDR3: CASSVNQGGNGYTF
DNA: TGTGCCAGCAGTGTCAATCAGGGCGGAAATGGCTACACCTTC
D: .
size: .
V: TRBV28
J: TRBJ1-2

CDR3: CASSLVGVGGNEQFF
DNA: TGTGCCAGCAGTTTAGTGGGAGTTGGGGGGAATGAGCAGTTCTTC
D: .
size: .
V: TRBV28
J: TRBJ2-1

CDR3: CATSRRTGRDEQYF
DNA: TGTGCCACCAGCAGACGGACAGGGCGGGACGAGCAGTACTTC
D: TRBD1
size: .
V: TRBV15
J: TRBJ2-7

CDR3: CASSLSPGGQYEQYF
DNA: TGTGCCAGCAGTTTATCGCCAGGGGGACAGTACGAGCAGTACTTC
D: TRBD1
size: .
V: TRBV27
J: TRBJ2-7

CDR3: CASSIVGAGPTDTQYF
DNA: TGTGCCAGTAGTATAGTCGGCGCGGGACCCACAGATACGCAGTATTTT
D: .
size: .
V: TRBV19
J: TRBJ2-3

CDR3: CASSQVRGLNSPLHF
DNA: TGTGCCAGCAGCCAAGTCAGGGGCCTTAATTCACCCCTCCACTTT
D: .
size: .
V: TRBV3-1/TRBV3-2
J: TRBJ1-6

CDR3: CASHRGRGEKLFF
DNA: TGTGCCAGCCACAGGGGGCGTGGTGAAAAACTGTTTTTT
D: TRBD1
size: .
V: TRBV18
J: TRBJ1-4

CDR3: CASSSRITDTQYF
DNA: TGTGCCAGCAGCTCGAGGATCACAGATACGCAGTATTTT
D: .
size: .
V: TRBV7-2
J: TRBJ2-3

CDR3: CASSYSTVETQYF
DNA: TGTGCCAGCAGTTACTCGACTGTAGAGACCCAGTACTTC
D: .
size: .
V: TRBV6-5
J: TRBJ2-5

CDR3: CASSPSGDWRTGELFF
DNA: TGTGCCAGCAGTCCATCTGGAGACTGGAGGACCGGGGAGCTGTTTTTT
D: .
size: .
V: TRBV28
J: TRBJ2-2

CDR3: CASSEIGTGGKHSTEAFF
DNA: TGTGCCAGCAGTGAAATCGGTACAGGGGGCAAACATTCCACTGAAGCTTTCTTT
D: TRBD1
size: few
V: TRBV2
J: TRBJ1-1

CDR3: CASSDFRAGTEAFF
DNA: TGTGCCAGCAGTGATTTCAGGGCTGGTACTGAAGCTTTCTTT
D: .
size: .
V: TRBV6-1
J: TRBJ1-1

CDR3: CATADRNEQFF
DNA: TGTGCCACCGCGGACAGAAATGAGCAGTTCTTC
D: .
size: .
V: TRBV19
J: TRBJ2-1

CDR3: CANTPRLAVQETQYF
DNA: TGTGCCAACACCCCCCGGCTAGCGGTTCAAGAGACCCAGTACTTC
D: TRBD2
size: .
V: TRBV5-5
J: TRBJ2-5

CDR3: CASRTTGASGYTF
DNA: TGTGCCAGCAGGACCACAGGGGCCAGCGGCTACACCTTC
D: TRBD1
size: .
V: TRBV2
J: TRBJ1-2

CDR3: CASSPGQYEQYF
DNA: TGTGCCAGCAGCCCAGGACAGTACGAGCAGTACTTC
D: .
size: .
V: TRBV3-1/TRBV3-2
J: TRBJ2-7

CDR3: CASSFTGPDTEAFF
DNA: TGCGCCAGCAGCTTCACAGGGCCGGACACTGAAGCTTTCTTT
D: .
size: .
V: TRBV5-1
J: TRBJ1-1

CDR3: CASSSSMLLNQETQYF
DNA: TGTGCCAGCAGCTCTAGTATGTTACTAAACCAAGAGACCCAGTACTTC
D: .
size: many
V: TRBV7-6
J: TRBJ2-5

CDR3: CASSQHRVSEQYF
DNA: TGTGCCAGCAGCCAACACAGGGTAAGCGAGCAGTACTTC
D: .
size: .
V: TRBV3-1/TRBV3-2
J: TRBJ2-7

CDR3: CASSSKTGFETQYF
DNA: TGTGCCAGCAGCTCCAAAACAGGGTTCGAGACCCAGTACTTC
D: .
size: once
V: TRBV13
J: TRBJ2-5

CDR3: CATTQSNTEAFF
DNA: TGTGCCACGACTCAATCGAACACTGAAGCTTTCTTT
D: .
size: .
V: TRBV7-9
J: TRBJ1-1

CDR3: CASSFLTGYGDTF
DNA: TGTGCCAGCAGCTTCCTGACAGGCTATGGGGACACCTTC
D: .
size: .
V: TRBV5-4
J: TRBJ1-2

CDR3: CASSSDSHYGYTF
DNA: TGCGCCAGCAGCTCAGACAGCCACTATGGCTACACCTTC
D: .
size: .
V: TRBV5-1
J: TRBJ1-2

CDR3: CASSPPSGSYEQYF
DNA: TGTGCCAGCAGCCCCCCGAGCGGCTCCTACGAGCAGTACTTC
D: .
size: .
V: TRBV5-4
J: TRBJ2-7

CDR3: CASSLEDRGNTIYF
DNA: TGTGCCAGCAGCTTGGAAGACCGAGGGAACACCATATATTTT
D: .
size: .
V: TRBV5-5
J: TRBJ1-3

CDR3: CASSPSGTINSPLHF
DNA: TGTGCCAGCTCACCCTCGGGTACTATCAATTCACCCCTCCACTTT
D: .
size: .
V: TRBV18
J: TRBJ1-6

CDR3: CASSLQNGYTF
DNA: TGTGCCAGCAGCTTACAGAATGGCTACACCTTC
D: .
size: .
V: TRBV7-3
J: TRBJ1-2

CDR3: CASSSTQGGNQPQHF
DNA: TGTGCCAGCAGTTCCACACAGGGAGGGAATCAGCCCCAGCATTTT
D: .
size: .
V: TRBV6-5
J: TRBJ1-5

CDR3: CASSTVEGSTDTQYF
DNA: TGTGCCAGCAGCACTGTTGAGGGAAGCACAGATACGCAGTATTTT
D: .
size: .
V: TRBV9
J: TRBJ2-3

CDR3: CASSEIQGVSYEQYF
DNA: TGTGCCAGCAGTGAAATACAGGGGGTATCCTACGAGCAGTACTTC
D: TRBD1
size: .
V: TRBV2
J: TRBJ2-7

CDR3: CASSGPRSTFIF
DNA: TGTGCCAGCAGCGGGCCACGCTCTACCTTTATCTTT
D: .
size: .
V: TRBV5-4
J: TRBJ1-1

CDR3: CASSLANSGGLYF
DNA: TGTGCCAGCAGCTTAGCTAATAGTGGGGGCCTGTACTTC
D: .
size: .
V: TRBV7-2
J: TRBJ2-7

CDR3: CASSVGASGGIYEQYF
DNA: TGTGCCAGCAGCGTAGGAGCTAGCGGGGGAATCTACGAGCAGTACTTC
D: TRBD2
size: .
V: TRBV9
J: TRBJ2-7

CDR3: CASSPVWTGGETQYF
DNA: TGTGCCAGCTCACCGGTATGGACAGGGGGAGAGACCCAGTACTTC
D: TRBD1
size: .
V: TRBV18
J: TRBJ2-5

CDR3: CATMTSGSTDTQYF
DNA: TGTGCCACTATGACTAGCGGGAGCACAGATACGCAGTATTTT
D: TRBD2
size: .
V: TRBV10-3
J: TRBJ2-3

CDR3: CASRRDRGHGGYTF
DNA: TGTGCCAGCAGACGGGACAGGGGGCATGGGGGCTACACCTTC
D: TRBD1
size: .
V: TRBV27
J: TRBJ1-2

CDR3: CATTGAGGQSASNEQFF
DNA: TGTGCCACCACGGGGGCGGGGGGCCAGAGCGCGTCCAATGAGCAGTTCTTC
D: TRBD2
size: .
V: TRBV10-3
J: TRBJ2-1

CDR3: CASSVAGSGANVLTF
DNA: TGTGCCAGCAGCGTAGCCGGGAGCGGGGCCAACGTCCTGACTTTC
D: .
size: once
V: TRBV9
J: TRBJ2-6

CDR3: CASSPGLAVYEQYF
DNA: TGTGCCAGCAGTCCGGGACTAGCGGTCTACGAGCAGTACTTC
D: TRBD2
size: .
V: TRBV27
J: TRBJ2-7

CDR3: CASSFPAASGYTF
DNA: TGTGCCAGCAGTTTCCCCGCCGCGTCCGGCTACACCTTC
D: .
size: .
V: TRBV28
J: TRBJ1-2

CDR3: CASSSAGQGDYASYTF
DNA: TGTGCCAGCAGCTCAGCAGGACAGGGAGACTATGCAAGCTACACCTTC
D: TRBD1
size: .
V: TRBV11-1
J: TRBJ1-2

CDR3: CASSYGTSRYEQYF
DNA: TGTGCCAGCAGTTACGGGACTAGCAGATACGAGCAGTACTTC
D: TRBD2
size: .
V: TRBV6-9
J: TRBJ2-7